This entry is about one T cell receptor beta chain. Trimming took off 3 bases at V and 4 bases at J, with 13 bases between the two ends. Germline CDR1 is SGHNT and CDR2 is YENEEA. The CDR3 length is 15 residues. The data derive from a study of preoperative IRX-2 immunotherapy in early breast cancer. Treatment given: preoperative locoregional IRX-2 cytokine immunotherapy. Preoperative locoregional IRX-2 cytokine immunotherapy was tested in the phase Ib source study. Produced via immunoSEQ multiplex PCR; TCRdb's table is partial and in-frame only. This repertoire shows about 3,700 clones, around 74% found once; its top ten account for 9% to 15%.

This sequence was found in a human donor with breast cancer. The chain carries TRBV11-3 and TRBJ1-5, with TRBD1 as a possible D gene (5 bases). Sequencing used tumor tissue, obtained after IRX-2 immunotherapy. CDR3 amino acids: CASSLGRGLNQPQHF. CDR3 coding DNA: TGTGCCAGCAGCTTGGGCCGGGGGTTAAATCAGCCCCAGCATTTT. Looking up the rest from reference TRBV11-3 and TRBJ1-5 gives the full variable domain: EAGVVQSPRYKIIEKKQPVAFWCNPISGHNTLYWYLQNLGQGPELLIRYENEEAVDDSQLPKDRFSAERLKGVDSTLKIQPAELGDSAVYLCASSLGRGLNQPQHFGDGTRLSIL.